The 20 T cell receptor beta chains listed next were all sequenced from one sample in a study of CD8+CD57+ T cells in acquired aplastic anemia. All sequencing subjects had displayed CD8+CD57+ cell expansion on flow cytometry. TCR beta VDJ and CDR3 profiles were obtained from a genomic DNA template. Each CDR3 protein gets one entry after TCRdb re-called the reads with MiXCR. The sample carries some 150,000 distinct CDR3 sequences, 60% to 80% recorded once. The sequenced sample consisted of sorted CD4+, CD8+, or CD8+CD57+ T cells (not recorded which) from PBMCs. The receptor source for this set is a human donor with aplastic anemia.

This chain connects TRBV5-5 to TRBJ2-3; no clear D. Trimming shortened V by 1 base and J by 5 bases, and 14 bases separated the two germline ends. The CDR3 runs to 15 residues. Germline lookup yields CDR1 SGHKS and CDR2 YYEKEE (reference sequence). The CDR3 coding sequence is TGTGCCAGCAGCTTGAATGGGTCTCCGGGAGATACGCAGTATTTT. It translates to CASSLNGSPGDTQYF.

The rearrangement links TRBV25-1 to TRBJ2-3; possibly TRBD2 for D (6 bases). The CDR3 sequence is 15 residues long. V was trimmed by 1 base and J by 0 bases, leaving 8 bases between them. Germline-derived CDR1 and CDR2 are MGHDK and SYGVNS. The DNA of the CDR3 is TGTGCCAGCAGTGAATGGGCGGGGAGCACAGATACGCAGTATTTT. Its protein product is CASSEWAGSTDTQYF. Together with reference TRBV25-1 and TRBJ2-3, the CDR3 gives the full variable domain: EADIYQTPRYLVIGTGKKITLECSQTMGHDKMYWYQQDPGMELHLIHYSYGVNSTEKGDLSSESTVSRIRTEHFPLTLESARPSHTSQYLCASSEWAGSTDTQYFGPGTRLTVL.

This clonotype appeared a few times. This rearrangement joins TRBV10-3 to TRBJ2-2; TRBD1 agrees at 8 bases. The CDR3 contains 14 residues. Germline CDR1 ENHRY, CDR2 SYGVKD. The V gene end was trimmed by 6 bases and the J gene end by 4 bases; junction bases not matched to a gene: 4. The CDR3 sequence is CAIRTGVTTGELFF. The CDR3 nucleotides are TGTGCCATCAGGACAGGGGTAACCACCGGGGAGCTGTTTTTT.

This chain connects TRBV27 to TRBJ2-7, with a possible D match to TRBD1 (5 bases). In germline, CDR1 is MNHEY, CDR2 SMNVEV (reference sequence). With 5 bases removed from V and 3 bases from J, the gap between germline ends came to 11 bases. This CDR3 region has 13 residues. The CDR3 nucleotides read TGTGCCAGCAGTCAACGCCAGGGCTACGAGCAGTACTTC. Protein: CASSQRQGYEQYF.

This clonotype was detected ten times or more. The chain's CDR3 is CASSRDRNYEQYF. For the CDR3, the DNA is TGCGCCAGCAGCAGGGACAGAAACTACGAGCAGTACTTC. The chain employs TRBV10-1 and TRBJ2-7, with 7 bases identical to TRBD1. The CDR3 sequence is 13 residues long. V dropped 6 bases and J dropped 3; count of bases not matched to a gene: 5. Per the germline V gene, CDR1 is WNHNN and CDR2 is SYGVQD (reference sequence).

The J gene is TRBJ2-7, the V gene TRBV7-6; D tentatively reads TRBD1 or TRBD2 (6 bases each). Germline CDR1 reads SGHVS; CDR2 reads FNYEAQ. This CDR3 is built from 14 residues. V lost 1 base, J lost 5 bases, and 12 bases lay in between. CDR3 bases: TGTGCCAGCAGCTTAGTAGCCGGGGGCGACGAGCAGTACTTC. Its translation: CASSLVAGGDEQYF.

The V and J genes are TRBV24-1 and TRBJ1-1; 10 bases are a match to TRBD1. Germline CDR1 and CDR2: KGHDR and SFDVKD. Trimming removed 4 bases from V and 7 bases from J; junction bases left unmatched: 5. The CDR3 spans 14 residues. The CDR3 DNA is TGTGCCACCAGTGACCGAGGACAGGGGGTTGAAGCTTTCTTT. Translated, it gives CATSDRGQGVEAFF.

This clonotype was counted many times. V gene TRBV20-1 combines with J gene TRBJ2-2, with 11 nucleotides matching TRBD2. The CDR3 has 15 amino acids. The germline gives CDR1 DFQATT, CDR2 SNEGSKA (reference sequence). The ends lost 0 bases at V and 6 bases at J; junction bases unmatched: 3. In DNA, the CDR3 is TGCAGTGCTAGAGATCCGGGACTAGCGGCCGGGGAGCTGTTTTTT. As protein: CSARDPGLAAGELFF.

This rearrangement joins TRBV5-1 to TRBJ2-5; 11 bases fit TRBD2. The CDR3 loop spans 17 amino acids. Per germline, CDR1 SGHRS and CDR2 YFSETQ. With 2 bases clipped from V and 2 bases from J, the junction kept 8 bases outside the gene matches. The CDR3 region has the DNA TGCGCCAGCAGCTTTACTAGCGGGAGCGTTGAGCAAGAGACCCAGTACTTC. Protein product: CASSFTSGSVEQETQYF.

The V and J genes are TRBV10-3 and TRBJ1-1; the match to TRBD1 covers 7 bases. Germline V gene data show CDR1 as ENHRY and CDR2 as SYGVKD. This CDR3 spans 14 amino acids. V lost 5 bases, J lost 4 bases, and 7 bases stayed unmatched. The CDR3 protein is CAISQQGLTTEAFF. As DNA, the CDR3 is TGTGCCATCAGTCAACAGGGGCTTACCACTGAAGCTTTCTTT.

This chain uses TRBV20-1 with TRBJ2-5, with D maybe TRBD1 (5 bases). V lost 3 bases and J 0 bases, leaving 14 bases between the germline ends. CDR1 and CDR2 from the germline V gene are DFQATT and SNEGSKA (reference sequence). The CDR3 consists of 15 residues. Here the CDR3 DNA reads TGCAGTGCTAGGGCGGCTGGGGCAGACCAAGAGACCCAGTACTTC. Its protein product is CSARAAGADQETQYF.

This clonotype appeared once. The chain links TRBV20-1 to TRBJ2-7; 9 bases map to TRBD1. The CDR3 is 13 residues long. Germline CDR1 DFQATT, CDR2 SNEGSKA (reference sequence). V dropped 6 bases and J dropped 2; count of bases not matched to a gene: 5. The CDR3 sequence is CSAPRQGAYEQYF. In nucleotides, the CDR3 is TGCAGTGCACCCAGACAGGGGGCCTACGAGCAGTACTTC.

Points on this clonotype: A much larger clone differs by one base, so this may be a read error. The chain combines TRBV4-1 with TRBJ1-1, with D possibly matching TRBD1 (5 bases). CDR3 length: 13 amino acids. Germline V CDR1 and CDR2: MGHRA, YSYEKL. The CDR3 protein is CASSQGGGTEASF. Here the CDR3 DNA reads TGCGCCAGCAGCCAAGGGGGGGGGACTGAAGCTTCCTTT.

This clonotype has only a few counts. The chain recombines TRBV5-1 with TRBJ2-1, with D possibly being TRBD2 (5 bases). The germline V gene encodes CDR1 SGHRS and CDR2 YFSETQ. The CDR3 consists of 12 residues. V gave up 0 bases and J gave up 8 bases, with 6 bases separating them. CDR3 residues: CASSLGGYEQFF. CDR3 coding DNA: TGCGCCAGCAGCTTGGGAGGGTATGAGCAGTTCTTC.

Concerning this clonotype: Germline is not matched at one junction end, which may reflect a read error. This chain uses TRBV2 with TRBJ2-5; TRBD2 is a possible D gene (6 bases). The CDR3 consists of 13 residues. Per germline, CDR1 SNHLY and CDR2 FYNNEI. The CDR3 protein is CASSGAGRKTQYF. The CDR3 DNA reads TGCGCCAGCAGTGGCGCCGGGAGAAAGACCCAGTACTTC.

The chain recombines TRBV6-1 with TRBJ1-5, with D uncertain. CDR3 length equals 13 residues. Germline values: CDR1 MNHNS, CDR2 SASEGT. V lost 5 bases, J lost 4 bases, and 9 bases lay in between. The CDR3 sequence: CASSYGRNQPQHF. Here the CDR3 DNA reads TGTGCCAGCAGTTACGGGAGAAATCAGCCCCAGCATTTT.

The rearrangement joins TRBV7-9 to TRBJ2-1; 9 nucleotides agree with TRBD2. The trim removed 0 bases at V and 5 bases at J, leaving 11 bases unmatched. The CDR3 covers 18 residues. CDR1 is SEHNR and CDR2 is FQNEAQ in the germline V gene (reference sequence). The CDR3 loop is CASSLAAPGSGSHNEQFF. The CDR3 nucleotides are TGTGCCAGCAGCTTAGCGGCCCCTGGTAGCGGGAGCCACAATGAGCAGTTCTTC.

This chain links TRBV9 with TRBJ2-1; 12 positions match TRBD2. This CDR3 spans 14 amino acids. The junction had 8 bases not matched to a gene; V was cut back by 7 bases and J by 9 bases. The germline CDR1 and CDR2 sequences are SGDLS and YYNGEE. DNA for the CDR3: TGTGCCAGCCAAGGGCTAGCGGGAGGGGGTGAGCAGTTCTTC. Its translation is CASQGLAGGGEQFF. The full variable domain, in which reference TRBV9 and TRBJ2-1 provide the parts outside the CDR3, is DSGVTQTPKHLITATGQRVTLRCSPRSGDLSVYWYQQSLDQGLQFLIQYYNGEERAKGNILERFSAQQFPDLHSELNLSSLELGDSALYFCASQGLAGGGEQFFGPGTRLTVL.

The chain employs TRBV7-2 and TRBJ2-5; 15 nucleotides align to TRBD2. The CDR3 covers 19 residues. With V trimmed by 7 bases and J by 2 bases, 14 bases remained unmatched. Germline V gives CDR1 SGHTA, CDR2 FQGNSA. The chain's CDR3 is CASNQVGLAGGLEQETQYF. The CDR3 region has the DNA TGTGCCAGCAACCAGGTAGGACTAGCGGGGGGGCTGGAACAAGAGACCCAGTACTTC.

CDR3 DNA sequence: TGTGCCAGCAGCTCTTTAGCGGGGCCAGCAGAGACCCAGTACTTC. Translation gives CASSSLAGPAETQYF. The chain recombines TRBV7-9 with TRBJ2-5, with 8 bases that match TRBD2. This CDR3 spans 15 amino acids. The germline CDR1 and CDR2 sequences are SEHNR and FQNEAQ (reference sequence). J was trimmed by 4 bases and V by 4 bases; bases with no gene match: 8.